These T cell receptor beta chains were read from a single sample in a study of cytomegalovirus exposure and HLA in healthy donors. Here immunoSEQ multiplex PCR was the method, and the copy in TCRdb shows in-frame clones only, minus some. The top ten hold 1.5% to 2% of the sample, which has about 130,000 clones, more than 95% seen once. Sequenced sample: PBMCs. The receptors shown here come from a man aged 18 to 35 in good health and CMV-seronegative. The CDR3 runs from the conserved cysteine through the conserved F or W. The D gene is left open where the match is weak. Size values are once, few and many counts, or a class for expanded clones, and some rows have none.

v_call: TRBV5-4; d_call: -; j_call: TRBJ2-1; clone_size: -; cdr3_aa: CALGSSYNEQFF; cdr3_nt: TGTGCCCTGGGGAGCTCCTACAATGAGCAGTTCTTC
v_call: TRBV28; d_call: TRBD2; j_call: TRBJ2-7; clone_size: -; cdr3_aa: CASSPLAGGPPYEQYF; cdr3_nt: TGTGCCAGCAGTCCCCTGGCGGGAGGGCCTCCCTACGAGCAGTACTTC
v_call: TRBV4-3; d_call: TRBD2; j_call: TRBJ2-7; clone_size: -; cdr3_aa: CASSQDPGSGSNEQYF; cdr3_nt: TGCGCCAGCAGCCAAGATCCAGGAAGCGGGAGCAACGAGCAGTACTTC
v_call: TRBV19; d_call: -; j_call: TRBJ2-7; clone_size: -; cdr3_aa: CASSLGLLGEQYF; cdr3_nt: TGTGCCAGTAGCCTTGGACTGCTAGGTGAGCAGTACTTC
v_call: TRBV9; d_call: -; j_call: TRBJ1-1; clone_size: -; cdr3_aa: CASSVDREERNTEAFF; cdr3_nt: TGTGCCAGCAGCGTAGACAGGGAAGAAAGGAACACTGAAGCTTTCTTT
v_call: TRBV5-4; d_call: -; j_call: TRBJ2-2; clone_size: -; cdr3_aa: CASRSNGRGNTGELFF; cdr3_nt: TGTGCCAGCAGATCCAATGGACGGGGGAACACCGGGGAGCTGTTTTTT
v_call: TRBV6-5; d_call: -; j_call: TRBJ1-1; clone_size: once; cdr3_aa: CASSSMDTEAFF; cdr3_nt: TGTGCCAGCAGTTCTATGGACACTGAAGCTTTCTTT
v_call: TRBV5-1; d_call: TRBD1; j_call: TRBJ2-7; clone_size: -; cdr3_aa: CASSLGVSGQGIHEQYF; cdr3_nt: TGCGCCAGCAGCTTGGGGGTCTCGGGACAGGGTATCCACGAGCAGTACTTC
v_call: TRBV11-2; d_call: -; j_call: TRBJ2-5; clone_size: -; cdr3_aa: CASSQGGEVGETQYF; cdr3_nt: TGTGCCAGCAGCCAAGGAGGGGAGGTGGGGGAGACCCAGTACTTC
v_call: TRBV28; d_call: TRBD1; j_call: TRBJ1-1; clone_size: -; cdr3_aa: CASSTPTPAGGGEAFF; cdr3_nt: TGTGCCAGCAGTACCCCCACCCCCGCAGGGGGTGGTGAAGCTTTCTTT
v_call: TRBV6-1; d_call: -; j_call: TRBJ1-4; clone_size: -; cdr3_aa: CASTPGVHEKLFF; cdr3_nt: TGTGCCAGCACCCCCGGGGTGCATGAAAAACTGTTTTTT
v_call: TRBV28; d_call: TRBD2; j_call: TRBJ2-2; clone_size: -; cdr3_aa: CASSSWSGRIRELFF; cdr3_nt: TGTGCCAGCAGTAGCTGGAGCGGGAGAATTAGGGAGCTGTTTTTT
v_call: TRBV11-3; d_call: TRBD2; j_call: TRBJ2-5; clone_size: -; cdr3_aa: CASSLGRTSGFFEGETQYF; cdr3_nt: TGTGCCAGCAGCCTAGGCAGAACTAGCGGCTTCTTTGAGGGAGAGACCCAGTACTTC
v_call: TRBV28; d_call: TRBD1; j_call: TRBJ1-1; clone_size: -; cdr3_aa: CASSRRTGGRRSAFF; cdr3_nt: TGTGCCAGCAGTCGGAGGACAGGGGGGAGGAGGTCAGCTTTCTTT
v_call: TRBV11-3; d_call: TRBD2; j_call: TRBJ2-7; clone_size: -; cdr3_aa: CASRSSSRAGESYEQYF; cdr3_nt: TGTGCCAGCAGGAGTTCGTCTAGAGCGGGAGAGTCCTACGAGCAGTACTTC
v_call: TRBV19; d_call: TRBD1; j_call: TRBJ1-1; clone_size: -; cdr3_aa: CASSRKQGGAVNTEAFF; cdr3_nt: TGTGCCAGTAGTAGGAAACAGGGGGGGGCGGTGAACACTGAAGCTTTCTTT
v_call: TRBV6-6; d_call: TRBD1; j_call: TRBJ1-2; clone_size: -; cdr3_aa: CASTEDRGYYGYTF; cdr3_nt: TGTGCCAGCACCGAGGACAGGGGATACTATGGCTACACCTTC
v_call: TRBV5-4; d_call: TRBD2; j_call: TRBJ2-2; clone_size: -; cdr3_aa: CASSRKLAGESVGELFF; cdr3_nt: TGTGCCAGCAGCCGGAAACTAGCGGGAGAGTCGGTCGGGGAGCTGTTTTTT
v_call: TRBV7-9; d_call: TRBD1; j_call: TRBJ2-7; clone_size: -; cdr3_aa: CASSSSTGELTYEQYF; cdr3_nt: TGTGCCAGCAGCTCCAGCACAGGGGAATTAACCTACGAGCAGTACTTC
v_call: TRBV6-5; d_call: -; j_call: TRBJ1-1; clone_size: once; cdr3_aa: CAIHRGAGTEAFF; cdr3_nt: TGTGCCATCCACCGGGGGGCGGGCACTGAAGCTTTCTTT
v_call: TRBV9; d_call: -; j_call: TRBJ2-1; clone_size: -; cdr3_aa: CASSVAASVSSYNEQFF; cdr3_nt: TGTGCCAGCAGCGTAGCTGCCTCGGTAAGCTCCTACAATGAGCAGTTCTTC
v_call: TRBV30; d_call: TRBD1; j_call: TRBJ2-1; clone_size: -; cdr3_aa: CAWSVAGGFYNEQFF; cdr3_nt: TGTGCCTGGAGTGTGGCAGGGGGCTTCTACAATGAGCAGTTCTTC
v_call: TRBV27; d_call: -; j_call: TRBJ2-3; clone_size: -; cdr3_aa: CASRPGDDGQYF; cdr3_nt: TGTGCCAGCAGACCCGGAGACGACGGGCAGTATTTT
v_call: TRBV7-2; d_call: -; j_call: TRBJ1-2; clone_size: -; cdr3_aa: CASSTNRAVGYTF; cdr3_nt: TGTGCCAGCAGCACCAACAGGGCGGTTGGCTACACCTTC
v_call: TRBV6-1; d_call: -; j_call: TRBJ2-5; clone_size: -; cdr3_aa: CASTWAEETQYF; cdr3_nt: TGTGCCAGCACATGGGCCGAAGAGACCCAGTACTTC
v_call: TRBV7-6; d_call: -; j_call: TRBJ2-7; clone_size: -; cdr3_aa: CASSLLNSREQYF; cdr3_nt: TGTGCCAGCAGCTTATTGAACTCTCGCGAGCAGTACTTC
v_call: TRBV19; d_call: TRBD1; j_call: TRBJ1-5; clone_size: -; cdr3_aa: CASSPGGRPQHF; cdr3_nt: TGTGCCAGTAGTCCAGGGGGACGGCCCCAGCATTTT
v_call: TRBV7-3; d_call: -; j_call: TRBJ2-2; clone_size: -; cdr3_aa: CASSLGGGGELFF; cdr3_nt: TGTGCCAGCAGCTTAGGGGGAGGCGGGGAGCTGTTTTTT
v_call: TRBV7-8; d_call: TRBD2; j_call: TRBJ2-5; clone_size: -; cdr3_aa: CASSLGLAGAETQYF; cdr3_nt: TGTGCCAGCAGCTTAGGCCTAGCGGGAGCAGAGACCCAGTACTTC
v_call: TRBV13; d_call: -; j_call: TRBJ2-7; clone_size: -; cdr3_aa: CASSLGGRTSDYEQYF; cdr3_nt: TGTGCCAGCAGCTTAGGAGGCAGGACTTCGGACTACGAGCAGTACTTC
v_call: TRBV25-1; d_call: TRBD2; j_call: TRBJ2-5; clone_size: -; cdr3_aa: CASGQLAAQETQYF; cdr3_nt: TGTGCCAGCGGGCAACTAGCGGCCCAAGAGACCCAGTACTTC
v_call: TRBV2; d_call: -; j_call: TRBJ1-5; clone_size: few; cdr3_aa: CASNSLGQPQHF; cdr3_nt: TGTGCCAGCAACAGTCTTGGGCAGCCCCAGCATTTT
v_call: TRBV25-1; d_call: -; j_call: TRBJ1-3; clone_size: -; cdr3_aa: CASRQAGNTIYF; cdr3_nt: TGTGCCAGCAGGCAGGCAGGAAACACCATATATTTT
v_call: TRBV5-5; d_call: -; j_call: TRBJ1-5; clone_size: -; cdr3_aa: CASSLDLQYGNQPQHF; cdr3_nt: TGTGCCAGCAGCTTGGACCTACAGTACGGCAATCAGCCCCAGCATTTT
v_call: TRBV6-1; d_call: -; j_call: TRBJ2-7; clone_size: -; cdr3_aa: CASKASANYEQYF; cdr3_nt: TGTGCCAGCAAGGCTAGCGCAAACTACGAGCAGTACTTC
v_call: TRBV5-5; d_call: -; j_call: TRBJ2-1; clone_size: -; cdr3_aa: CASSSLVGGAYYNEQFF; cdr3_nt: TGTGCCAGCAGCTCCTTGGTCGGAGGCGCCTACTACAATGAGCAGTTCTTC
v_call: TRBV5-1; d_call: TRBD2; j_call: TRBJ2-7; clone_size: few; cdr3_aa: CASGTSASYEQYF; cdr3_nt: TGCGCCAGCGGAACTAGCGCCTCCTACGAGCAGTACTTC
v_call: TRBV27; d_call: -; j_call: TRBJ2-7; clone_size: -; cdr3_aa: CASTGGTSGLYEQYF; cdr3_nt: TGTGCCAGCACCGGCGGGACCTCAGGACTCTACGAGCAGTACTTC
v_call: TRBV11-2; d_call: -; j_call: TRBJ2-7; clone_size: -; cdr3_aa: CASSPFYGVDYEQYF; cdr3_nt: TGTGCCAGCAGCCCATTTTACGGAGTCGACTACGAGCAGTACTTC
v_call: TRBV13; d_call: -; j_call: TRBJ2-5; clone_size: -; cdr3_aa: CASSARQTETQYF; cdr3_nt: TGTGCCAGCAGCGCGCGACAGACAGAGACCCAGTACTTC
v_call: TRBV10-3; d_call: TRBD2; j_call: TRBJ2-1; clone_size: -; cdr3_aa: CATETSGRAQSAYNEQFF; cdr3_nt: TGTGCCACCGAGACTAGCGGGAGAGCCCAAAGCGCCTACAATGAGCAGTTCTTC
v_call: TRBV10-3; d_call: -; j_call: TRBJ2-1; clone_size: -; cdr3_aa: CAIRDKEDNEQFF; cdr3_nt: TGTGCCATCAGGGACAAAGAAGATAATGAGCAGTTCTTC
v_call: TRBV7-9; d_call: TRBD2; j_call: TRBJ2-5; clone_size: -; cdr3_aa: CASSNGLAQETQYF; cdr3_nt: TGTGCCAGCAGCAACGGACTAGCGCAAGAGACCCAGTACTTC
v_call: TRBV19; d_call: -; j_call: TRBJ1-3; clone_size: -; cdr3_aa: CASNTFTGASGNTIYF; cdr3_nt: TGTGCCAGTAACACCTTCACAGGAGCCTCTGGAAACACCATATATTTT
v_call: TRBV2; d_call: -; j_call: TRBJ1-1; clone_size: -; cdr3_aa: CASKVNREFTEAFF; cdr3_nt: TGTGCCAGCAAGGTTAACAGGGAATTCACTGAAGCTTTCTTT
v_call: TRBV28; d_call: -; j_call: TRBJ1-1; clone_size: -; cdr3_aa: CASSRGQSTEAFF; cdr3_nt: TGTGCCAGCAGCCGCGGACAGTCCACTGAAGCTTTCTTT
v_call: TRBV6-5; d_call: -; j_call: TRBJ2-7; clone_size: -; cdr3_aa: CASSYTGSYEQYF; cdr3_nt: TGTGCCAGCAGTTACACGGGGTCCTACGAGCAGTACTTC
v_call: TRBV7-8; d_call: TRBD2; j_call: TRBJ2-7; clone_size: -; cdr3_aa: CASSGRAPYEQYF; cdr3_nt: TGTGCCAGCAGCGGGAGGGCCCCCTACGAGCAGTACTTC